This TCR beta chain was sequenced for a study of blood T cell repertoires in COVID-19. In the study overall: Acute-phase and convalescent COVID-19 samples originated in the United States, Italy and Spain. From T cells, B-cell-depleted T cells, or PBMCs came the material, which was cDNA or gDNA.

V lost 4 bases to trimming and J lost 0 bases, with 4 bases between them. CDR1 SQVTM and CDR2 ANQGSEA come from the germline V gene. The CDR3 is made up of 12 amino acids. The assay was immunoSEQ multiplex PCR, and TCRdb's table has in-frame clones only and misses some. Of about 160,000 clones listed, about 87% are singletons. In Seattle, patients joined the study during active infection and were tracked longitudinally. This TCR was recovered from a woman in her 70s with COVID-19, enrolled during active disease. The sample was peripheral blood. This chain connects TRBV29-1 to TRBJ1-3; D is unresolved. CDR3 loop: CSVVVSGNTIYF. DNA for the CDR3: TGCAGCGTTGTAGTCTCTGGAAACACCATATATTTT.